A selection of T cell receptor beta chains follows, all from one sample in a study of regulatory T cells in long-lasting Graves disease. TCRdb processed the multiplex PCR reads anew with MiXCR; each CDR3 protein has one entry. The top ten hold about a quarter of the sample, which has a few hundred thousand distinct CDR3 sequences, roughly a quarter seen once. The source was peripheral blood mononuclear cells (PBMCs), collected when the disease was refractory, from a patient treated with antithyroid drugs. The receptor source for this set is a female donor with Graves disease. Each CDR3 is given with its conserved first and last residue. Each record gives: CDR3 length, J gene, clone size, V gene, D gene, CDR3 protein, CDR3 DNA. D genes are given only for firm matches. Where a row states a size, it is once, few, many or the class of an expanded clone; other rows omit it.

13 | TRBJ1-1 | NA | TRBV5-1 | TRBD1 | CASSSSTGDEAFF | TGCGCCAGCAGCTCTTCGACAGGGGATGAAGCTTTCTTT
13 | TRBJ2-7 | many | TRBV28 | TRBD2 | CASSLREGYEQYF | TGTGCCAGCAGTTTGCGGGAGGGCTACGAGCAGTACTTC
13 | TRBJ2-7 | NA | TRBV5-6 | NA | CASSLGELLEQYF | TGTGCCAGCAGCTTGGGGGAGCTCCTCGAGCAGTACTTC
16 | TRBJ1-4 | few | TRBV29-1 | NA | CSVEIGGAGAYEKLFF | TGCAGCGTTGAAATAGGAGGGGCTGGGGCATATGAAAAACTGTTTTTT
14 | TRBJ1-2 | many | TRBV12-3/TRBV12-4 | NA | CASSRNRDYYGYTF | TGTGCCAGCAGCCGGAACAGGGATTACTATGGCTACACCTTC
18 | TRBJ2-4 | NA | TRBV15 | NA | CATSTYSLRERAKNIQYF | TGTGCCACCAGCACCTATTCCCTCCGGGAGAGGGCCAAAAACATTCAGTACTTC
13 | TRBJ1-2 | many | TRBV12-3/TRBV12-4 | NA | CASSLGGTDGYTF | TGTGCCAGCAGCCTCGGGGGGACCGATGGCTACACCTTC
13 | TRBJ1-4 | few | TRBV29-1 | NA | CSVSQGQNEKLFF | TGCAGCGTTTCACAGGGTCAGAATGAAAAACTGTTTTTT
14 | TRBJ1-2 | many | TRBV2 | TRBD1 | CASSGQGALYGYTF | TGTGCCAGCAGTGGACAGGGCGCGCTCTATGGCTACACCTTC
15 | TRBJ2-1 | NA | TRBV20-1 | TRBD2 | CSAIGPLAGWNEQFF | TGCAGTGCTATCGGACCACTAGCGGGATGGAATGAGCAGTTCTTC
14 | TRBJ1-2 | few | TRBV20-1 | TRBD1 | CSARDRGPLGGYTF | TGCAGTGCTAGAGACAGGGGGCCGCTGGGGGGCTACACCTTC
13 | TRBJ2-7 | few | TRBV18 | NA | CASSPPEAYEQYF | TGTGCCAGCTCACCACCGGAAGCCTACGAGCAGTACTTC
14 | TRBJ1-2 | many | TRBV6-1 | TRBD1 | CASSVQGTGTGYTF | TGTGCCAGCAGCGTACAAGGGACAGGGACTGGCTACACCTTC
13 | TRBJ1-1 | NA | TRBV5-1 | NA | CASSNEMNTEAFF | TGCGCCAGCAGCAACGAAATGAACACTGAAGCTTTCTTT
14 | TRBJ1-2 | NA | TRBV29-1 | NA | CSVVPSVSEGGYAF | TGCAGCGTTGTTCCGAGTGTTTCGGAGGGTGGCTACGCCTTC